These T cell receptor beta chains were read from a single sample in a study of blood T cell repertoires in COVID-19. Clones were read by immunoSEQ multiplex PCR, and TCRdb kept only the in-frame ones, dropping some. The sample contains 95,000 to 130,000 clones, around four fifths of which appear only once. The sequencing sample was made of peripheral blood. The receptors come from a man aged 25 to 45 with acute or convalescent COVID-19. The conserved cysteine and the conserved F or W are not part of the CDR3 here. Clone size, where shown, is once, few, many, or a class for clones that have expanded.

size,V,length,CDR3
.,TRBV5-4,11,ASSFQGIDEQF
few,TRBV4-3,13,ASSQTWTGGTEAF
.,TRBV7-6,17,ASSLYPSGTGGLYTEAF
many,TRBV5-5,14,ASSLVGGALGYGYT
.,TRBV7-9,11,ASSPLLTNVLT
.,TRBV5-4,13,ASSLFDRESYEQY
.,TRBV11-2,13,ASSLGQVGYTEAF
.,TRBV29-1,16,SVEDRLAGRRPYNEQF
few,TRBV2,17,ASSEREGAKRIHQETQY
.,TRBV6-2/TRBV6-3,12,ASSYSAGLYGYT
.,TRBV11-3,12,ASSSSGYTGELF
.,TRBV6-7,13,ASSRLAGPFDTQY
.,TRBV27,14,ASSPSDRGPYQPQH
.,TRBV5-5,14,ASSLETGPSTDTQY
.,TRBV13,12,ASSLGPAKEWLF
.,TRBV5-6,14,ASSSLGQGAPYEQY
.,TRBV6-5,12,ASIDRVSYNEQF
.,TRBV13,13,ASSSAGGSYNEQF
.,TRBV19,13,ASTSTERGTDTQY
.,TRBV4-3,15,ASSQNAYGREDSPLH
once,TRBV7-9,12,ASLDSVSSYEQY
.,TRBV29-1,12,SVETGQGYNEQF
.,TRBV19,15,ASSGQGVTPGNQPQH
.,TRBV30,12,AWNRGLAKNIQY
.,TRBV6-1,13,ASSELGGLGETQY
.,TRBV4-1,13,ASSQDIGAGNTIY
few,TRBV9,10,ASGRGDEKLF
.,TRBV18,12,ASSPNTGGIPLH
.,TRBV9,12,ASSKAGTNEKLF
few,TRBV14,15,ASSQDEAGAVSDTQY
once,TRBV10-3,15,AISTRAGTDANYEQY
.,TRBV9,13,ASSVARLAGDEQF
.,TRBV9,14,ASSVGGYPTNEKLF
.,TRBV12-5,12,ASGRGQANQPQH
.,TRBV28,13,ASFRGSSYNSPLH
.,TRBV7-2,11,ASSLSRRGELF
.,TRBV30,12,AWSPTGTNYGYT
.,TRBV25-1,9,ASSELGDVF
few,TRBV5-1,13,ASSSGPGQGSGYT
.,TRBV7-9,13,ASSTIQGIFHGYT
once,TRBV14,13,ASSQVSVETGELF
.,TRBV19,12,ASSKSDLNQPQH
few,TRBV6-4,11,ASSMTAYNEQF
few,TRBV19,10,ASRTGVDEAF
.,TRBV6-5,13,ASRGGQGSNSPLH
.,TRBV10-3,14,AISESERLSYNEQF
once,TRBV10-3,12,AISGDREFQPQH
.,TRBV5-6,10,ASSLSGETQY
.,TRBV6-5,9,ASNRNTEAF
.,TRBV19,11,ASSPGVMAGYT